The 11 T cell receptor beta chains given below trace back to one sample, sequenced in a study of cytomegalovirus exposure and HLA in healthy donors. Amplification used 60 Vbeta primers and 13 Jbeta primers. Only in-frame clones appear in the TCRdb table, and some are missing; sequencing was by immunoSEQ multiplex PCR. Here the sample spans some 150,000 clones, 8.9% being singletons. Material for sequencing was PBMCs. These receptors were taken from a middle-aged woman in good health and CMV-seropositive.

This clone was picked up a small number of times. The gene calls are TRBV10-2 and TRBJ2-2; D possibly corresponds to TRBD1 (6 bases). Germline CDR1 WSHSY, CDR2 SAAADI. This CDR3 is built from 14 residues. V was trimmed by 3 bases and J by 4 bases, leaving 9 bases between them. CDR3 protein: CASSDFRGTGELFF. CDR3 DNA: TGCGCCAGCAGTGACTTCAGGGGCACCGGGGAGCTGTTTTTT.

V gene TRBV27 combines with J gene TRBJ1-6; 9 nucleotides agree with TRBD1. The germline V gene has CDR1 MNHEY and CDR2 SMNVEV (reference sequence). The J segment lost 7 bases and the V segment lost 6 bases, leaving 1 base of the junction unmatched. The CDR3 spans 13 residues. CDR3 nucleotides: TGTGCCAGCAGAGGGACAGGGAATTCACCCCTCCACTTT. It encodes CASRGTGNSPLHF.

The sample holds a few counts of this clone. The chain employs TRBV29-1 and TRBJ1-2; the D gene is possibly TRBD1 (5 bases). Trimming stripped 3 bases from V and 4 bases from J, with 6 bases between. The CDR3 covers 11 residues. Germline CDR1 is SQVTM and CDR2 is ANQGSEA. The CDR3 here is CSVDRAYGYTF. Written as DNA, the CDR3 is TGCAGCGTTGACAGGGCCTATGGCTACACCTTC.

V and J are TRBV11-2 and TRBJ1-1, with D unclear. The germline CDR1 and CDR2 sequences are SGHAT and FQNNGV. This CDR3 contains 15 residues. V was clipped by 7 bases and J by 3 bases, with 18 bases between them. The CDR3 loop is CASTPRPGSYTEAFF. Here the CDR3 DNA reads TGTGCCAGCACCCCCCGCCCGGGGTCCTACACTGAAGCTTTCTTT.

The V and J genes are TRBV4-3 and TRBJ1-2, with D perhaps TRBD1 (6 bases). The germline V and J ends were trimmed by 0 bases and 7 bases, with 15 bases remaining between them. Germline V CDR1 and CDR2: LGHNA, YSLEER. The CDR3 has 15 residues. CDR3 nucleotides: TGCGCCAGCAGCCAAGATCAAACAGGGTATGCTGGCTACACCTTC. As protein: CASSQDQTGYAGYTF.

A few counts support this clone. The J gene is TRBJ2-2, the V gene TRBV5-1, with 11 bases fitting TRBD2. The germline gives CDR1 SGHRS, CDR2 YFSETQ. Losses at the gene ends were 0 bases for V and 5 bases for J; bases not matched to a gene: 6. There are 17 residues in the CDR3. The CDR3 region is CASSLELAGEKTGELFF. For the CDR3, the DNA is TGCGCCAGCAGCTTGGAACTAGCGGGGGAAAAAACCGGGGAGCTGTTTTTT.

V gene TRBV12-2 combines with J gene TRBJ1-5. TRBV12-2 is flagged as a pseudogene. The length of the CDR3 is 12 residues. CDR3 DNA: TGTGCAAGTCGCAAACCGGGACAGCCCCAGCATTTT. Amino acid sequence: CASRKPGQPQHF.

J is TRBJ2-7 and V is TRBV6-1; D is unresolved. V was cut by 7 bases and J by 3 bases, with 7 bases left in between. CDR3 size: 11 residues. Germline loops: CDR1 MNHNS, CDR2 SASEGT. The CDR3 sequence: CASINSYEQYF. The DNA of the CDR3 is TGTGCCAGCATTAATAGCTACGAGCAGTACTTC.

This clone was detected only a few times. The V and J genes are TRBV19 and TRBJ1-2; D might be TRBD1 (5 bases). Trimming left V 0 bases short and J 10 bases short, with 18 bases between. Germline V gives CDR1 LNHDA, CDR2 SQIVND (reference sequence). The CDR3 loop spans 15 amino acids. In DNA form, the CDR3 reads TGTGCCAGTAGTATAGATGGGCAGGGTTTGCTGGACTACACCTTC. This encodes CASSIDGQGLLDYTF.

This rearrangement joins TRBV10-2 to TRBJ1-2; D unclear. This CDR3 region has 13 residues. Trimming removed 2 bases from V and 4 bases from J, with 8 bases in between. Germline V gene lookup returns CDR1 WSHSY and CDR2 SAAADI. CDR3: CASSESSTYGYTF. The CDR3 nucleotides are TGCGCCAGCAGTGAGAGTAGCACCTATGGCTACACCTTC.

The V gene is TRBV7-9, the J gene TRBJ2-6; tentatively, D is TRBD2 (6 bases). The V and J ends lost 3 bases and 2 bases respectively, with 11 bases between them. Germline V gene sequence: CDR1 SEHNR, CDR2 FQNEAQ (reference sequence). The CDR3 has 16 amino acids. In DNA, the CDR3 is TGTGCCAGCAGCTTGGAGGGGCGTCCTGGGGCCAACGTCCTGACTTTC. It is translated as CASSLEGRPGANVLTF.